The 7 T cell receptor beta chains below come from one sample, sequenced in a study of blood T cell repertoires in COVID-19. Using immunoSEQ multiplex PCR, the repertoire was profiled, and TCRdb retains in-frame clones only, with some absent. Found here are about 200,000 clones, under 90% of them singletons; the top ten hold roughly 4%. Sequences were obtained from PBMCs or T cells enriched from blood (not recorded which). The receptors derive from a woman in her 30s with acute COVID-19.

The chain couples TRBV15 to TRBJ2-3, with D perhaps TRBD2 (6 bases). The CDR3 sequence is 17 residues long. Trimming removed 0 bases at V and 3 bases at J, with 16 bases between. Germline V lookup: CDR1 LNHNV, CDR2 YYDKDF (reference sequence). Here the CDR3 DNA reads TGTGCCACCAGCAGAGATCTTCGGGAGCTATTAACAGATACGCAGTATTTT. Its protein is CATSRDLRELLTDTQYF.

The J gene is TRBJ2-5, the V gene TRBV2, with 9 nucleotides matching TRBD1. The germline gives CDR1 SNHLY, CDR2 FYNNEI. The V segment lost 6 bases and the J segment 0 bases; nucleotides outside the gene matches: 14. This CDR3 is built from 18 residues. The DNA of the CDR3 is TGTGCCAGCAGGAAGGGACAGGGAGGATTAGAGTACCAAGAGACCCAGTACTTC. Its protein product is CASRKGQGGLEYQETQYF.

The genes are TRBV6-5 and TRBJ1-1; D not certain. The V gene's germline CDR1 is MNHEY and CDR2 SVGAGI. There are 13 residues in the CDR3. Deletions cut 8 bases from V and 5 bases from J, with 15 bases between. The DNA for the CDR3 is TGTGCCAGCGGGAGCTCCTCGGGTACTGAAGCTTTCTTT. Amino acids: CASGSSSGTEAFF.

The chain links TRBV9 to TRBJ1-6; tentative D call: TRBD1 (6 bases). CDR1 SGDLS and CDR2 YYNGEE come from the germline V gene. Trimming stripped 3 bases from V and 7 bases from J, with 11 bases between. The CDR3 has 14 residues. For the CDR3, the DNA is TGTGCCAGCAGCGCAGACCAGGGGAATTCACCCCTCCACTTT. Its protein is CASSADQGNSPLHF.

V is TRBV9 and J is TRBJ2-2; D unclear. With 4 bases removed from V and 1 base from J, the gap between germline ends came to 8 bases. CDR1 SGDLS and CDR2 YYNGEE come from the germline V gene. This CDR3 is 14 amino acids long. CDR3 DNA: TGTGCCAGCAGCTTTAGACAGAACACCGGGGAGCTGTTTTTT. It is translated as CASSFRQNTGELFF. Drawing the rest from reference TRBV9 and TRBJ2-2, the complete variable domain is DSGVTQTPKHLITATGQRVTLRCSPRSGDLSVYWYQQSLDQGLQFLIQYYNGEERAKGNILERFSAQQFPDLHSELNLSSLELGDSALYFCASSFRQNTGELFFGEGSRLTVL.

This chain uses TRBV4-3 with TRBJ2-3; the match to TRBD2 covers 7 bases. CDR3 length: 18 residues. With 2 bases clipped from V and 1 base from J, the junction kept 12 bases outside the gene matches. Germline V lookup: CDR1 LGHNA, CDR2 YSLEER. The CDR3 coding sequence is TGCGCCAGCAGCCAAATTTTTCGGGCGGGGGAAGGCACAGATACGCAGTATTTT. It yields the protein CASSQIFRAGEGTDTQYF.

The rearrangement links TRBV7-2 to TRBJ1-5; 11 nucleotides match TRBD1. This CDR3 comprises 15 residues. Germline V CDR1 and CDR2: SGHTA, FQGNSA. V trimming: 4 bases; J trimming: 5 bases; junction bases outside the gene matches: 4. In nucleotides, the CDR3 is TGTGCCAGCAGCTATGGACAGGGGGCATATCAGCCCCAGCATTTT. Translating it yields CASSYGQGAYQPQHF.